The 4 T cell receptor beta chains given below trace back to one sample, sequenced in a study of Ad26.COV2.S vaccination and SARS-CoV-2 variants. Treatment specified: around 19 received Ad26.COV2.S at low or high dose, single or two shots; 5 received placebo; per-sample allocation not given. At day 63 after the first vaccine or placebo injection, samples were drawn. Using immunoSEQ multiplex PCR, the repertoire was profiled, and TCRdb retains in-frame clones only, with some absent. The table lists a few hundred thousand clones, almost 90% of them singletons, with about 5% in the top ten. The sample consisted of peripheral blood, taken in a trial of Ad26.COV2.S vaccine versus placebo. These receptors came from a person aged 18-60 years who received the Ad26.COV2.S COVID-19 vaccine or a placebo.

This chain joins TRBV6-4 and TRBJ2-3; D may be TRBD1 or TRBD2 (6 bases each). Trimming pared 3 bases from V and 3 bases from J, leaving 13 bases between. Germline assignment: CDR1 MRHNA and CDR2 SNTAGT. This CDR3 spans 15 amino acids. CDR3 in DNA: TGTGCCAGCAGTGAAGCCGCGGGGACAACAGATACGCAGTATTTT. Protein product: CASSEAAGTTDTQYF.

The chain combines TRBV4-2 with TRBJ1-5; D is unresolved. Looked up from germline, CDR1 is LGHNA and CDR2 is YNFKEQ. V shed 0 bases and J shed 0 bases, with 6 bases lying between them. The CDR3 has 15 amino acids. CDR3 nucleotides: TGTGCCAGCAGCCAAGATACCGGTAGCAATCAGCCCCAGCATTTT. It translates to CASSQDTGSNQPQHF.

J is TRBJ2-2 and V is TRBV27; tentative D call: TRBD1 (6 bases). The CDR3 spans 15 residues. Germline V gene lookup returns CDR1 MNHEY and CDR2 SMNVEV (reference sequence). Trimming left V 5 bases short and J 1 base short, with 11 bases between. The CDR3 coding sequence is TGTGCCAGCAGTCCCAGACAGGTGAACACCGGGGAGCTGTTTTTT. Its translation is CASSPRQVNTGELFF.

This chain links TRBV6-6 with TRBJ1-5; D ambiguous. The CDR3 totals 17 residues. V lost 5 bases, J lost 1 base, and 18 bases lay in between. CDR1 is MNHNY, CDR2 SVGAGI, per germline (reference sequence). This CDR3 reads CASSHRRLSGSNQPQHF. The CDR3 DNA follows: TGTGCCAGCAGTCACCGGAGACTTTCGGGGAGCAATCAGCCCCAGCATTTT.